The next 26 T cell receptor beta chains were all read from a single sample in a study of blood T cell repertoires in COVID-19. Using immunoSEQ multiplex PCR, the repertoire was profiled, and TCRdb retains in-frame clones only, with some absent. The sample has roughly 330,000 clones; around nine tenths are singletons. What was sequenced was PBMCs or T cells enriched from blood (not recorded which). Receptors were obtained from a man aged 25-45 years who had recovered from COVID-19.

J is TRBJ1-5 and V is TRBV15; 10 bases fit TRBD1. The CDR3 consists of 14 residues. Unmatched junction bases numbered 0, after V lost 5 bases and J lost 2 bases. Germline loops: CDR1 LNHNV, CDR2 YYDKDF (reference sequence). The CDR3 DNA sequence: TGTGCCACCAGCGGACAGGGGGGCAATCAGCCCCAGCATTTT. It translates to CATSGQGGNQPQHF.

The V call is TRBV5-4, the J call TRBJ2-6; the D is unclear. The V gene's germline CDR1 is SGHNT and CDR2 YYREEE (reference sequence). The V and J ends lost 0 bases and 5 bases respectively, with 9 bases between them. The CDR3 is made up of 15 amino acids. The DNA of the CDR3 is TGTGCCAGCAGCTTGGACCAGTTTCGGGCCAACGTCCTGACTTTC. Protein product: CASSLDQFRANVLTF. Complete variable domain (other parts from reference TRBV5-4 and TRBJ2-6): ETGVTQSPTHLIKTRGQQVTLRCSSQSGHNTVSWYQQALGQGPQFIFQYYREEENGRGNFPPRFSGLQFPNYSSELNVNALELDDSALYLCASSLDQFRANVLTFGAGSRLTVL.

J is TRBJ1-1 and V is TRBV5-1; TRBD1 matches 7 bases. Germline V gene lookup returns CDR1 SGHRS and CDR2 YFSETQ. Trimming at V came to 4 bases and at J to 7 bases, leaving 7 bases not matched to a gene. The CDR3 spans 13 residues. CDR3 region: CASSTSQGYEAFF. The CDR3 nucleotides read TGCGCCAGCAGCACCTCACAGGGGTATGAAGCTTTCTTT.

V gene TRBV10-3 combines with J gene TRBJ1-2, with 7 bases aligning to TRBD1. After removal of 10 bases from V and 6 bases from J, the junction contained 8 bases not matched to a gene. The CDR3 runs 12 residues. Germline CDR1 reads ENHRY; CDR2 reads SYGVKD. CDR3 in amino acids: CASHQTGNGYTF. CDR3 DNA: TGTGCCAGCCACCAGACAGGGAATGGCTACACCTTC.

The chain has TRBV7-2 and TRBJ1-5, with D possibly being TRBD1 (5 bases). The V gene's germline CDR1 is SGHTA and CDR2 FQGNSA. V was shortened by 2 bases and J by 6 bases, with 14 bases between the two germline ends. The CDR3 totals 15 residues. The CDR3 region has the DNA TGTGCCAGCAGCTTAAGATGGGACTCACGTCAGCCCCAGCATTTT. Encoded protein: CASSLRWDSRQPQHF.

J is TRBJ2-1 and V is TRBV2, with TRBD2 matching 7 bases. Germline V gives CDR1 SNHLY, CDR2 FYNNEI. J lost 5 bases, V lost 10 bases, and 8 bases had no gene match. The CDR3 is made up of 13 amino acids. Here the CDR3 reads CAIKRDRNNEQFF. The CDR3 nucleotides are TGTGCCATCAAGCGGGACCGCAACAATGAGCAGTTCTTC.

The V and J genes are TRBV6-5 and TRBJ2-7, with 7 bases that match TRBD1. Per the germline V gene, CDR1 is MNHEY and CDR2 is SVGAGI. Trimming removed 7 bases from V and 6 bases from J; junction bases left unmatched: 15. The CDR3 is 15 residues long. The CDR3 spells CASTQGDRVLFEQYF. The CDR3 DNA reads TGTGCCAGCACCCAGGGCGACAGGGTTCTATTCGAGCAGTACTTC.

V and J are TRBV24-1 and TRBJ2-3; TRBD1 matches at 8 bases. Germline CDR1 reads KGHDR; CDR2 reads SFDVKD. The CDR3 is made up of 14 amino acids. V trimming: 4 bases; J trimming: 3 bases; junction bases outside the gene matches: 2. As DNA, the CDR3 is TGTGCCACCAGTGAACGACAGGGGACAGATACGCAGTATTTT. Translated, it gives CATSERQGTDTQYF.

This sequence joins TRBV3-1 (or the pseudogene TRBV3-2) and TRBJ2-2; maybe TRBD2 (6 bases). Germline V lookup: CDR1 LGHDT, CDR2 YNNKEL (reference sequence). Deletions cut 0 bases from V and 1 base from J, with 12 bases between. The CDR3 runs 17 residues. In DNA, the CDR3 is TGTGCCAGCAGCCAAGATTCGGAGGGCGTGAACACCGGGGAGCTGTTTTTT. Translated: CASSQDSEGVNTGELFF.

The chain joins TRBV6-1 to TRBJ1-1; TRBD1 agrees at 10 bases. Germline V lookup: CDR1 MNHNS, CDR2 SASEGT. V lost 2 bases to trimming and J lost 0 bases; unmatched junction nucleotides: 6. The CDR3 covers 17 residues. CDR3 residues: CASSEPPGQGLNTEAFF. DNA for the CDR3: TGTGCCAGCAGTGAACCACCGGGACAGGGGTTGAACACTGAAGCTTTCTTT.

The chain joins TRBV29-1 to TRBJ2-5; 10 nucleotides agree with TRBD1. The CDR3 consists of 13 residues. The germline V gene encodes CDR1 SQVTM and CDR2 ANQGSEA. V dropped 6 bases and J dropped 4; count of bases not matched to a gene: 5. The CDR3 loop reads CSVGQGRGETQYF. The CDR3 DNA sequence: TGCAGCGTGGGACAGGGGAGGGGAGAGACCCAGTACTTC.

This CDR3 is CASSQDSYEQYF. CDR3 nucleotide sequence: TGTGCCAGCAGCCAGGACAGCTACGAGCAGTACTTC. V and J are TRBV5-6 and TRBJ2-7; weak D call: TRBD1 (6 bases). Per the germline V gene, CDR1 is SGHDT and CDR2 is YYEEEE. This CDR3 comprises 12 residues. Trimming took 4 bases from V and 3 from J, leaving 8 bases between them.

The chain combines TRBV29-1 with TRBJ2-3, with a tentative D call TRBD1 (5 bases). Germline CDR1 and CDR2: SQVTM and ANQGSEA. V was cut by 4 bases and J by 0 bases, with 11 bases left in between. This CDR3 is built from 14 residues. The CDR3 here is CSVGPRQSTDTQYF. The CDR3 DNA sequence: TGCAGCGTTGGACCGAGACAGAGCACAGATACGCAGTATTTT.

The chain combines TRBV29-1 with TRBJ2-1; 9 bases align to TRBD1. The V gene's germline CDR1 is SQVTM and CDR2 ANQGSEA. The CDR3 spans 15 residues. Trimming removed 3 bases from V and 7 bases from J; junction bases left unmatched: 10. CDR3 region: CSVDKETGGWNEQFF. In DNA, the CDR3 is TGCAGCGTTGATAAAGAGACAGGGGGTTGGAATGAGCAGTTCTTC.

The V gene is TRBV9, the J gene TRBJ1-1; TRBD1 matches at 7 bases. The junction had 5 bases not matched to a gene; V was cut back by 4 bases and J by 2 bases. This CDR3 region has 14 residues. Germline CDR1 and CDR2: SGDLS and YYNGEE. For the CDR3, the DNA is TGTGCCAGCAGCCCAAGGACAGGCAACACTGAAGCTTTCTTT. Translation: CASSPRTGNTEAFF.

This clone was picked up one time. The chain carries TRBV19 and TRBJ1-5; D gene ambiguous. This CDR3 is 12 amino acids long. Germline CDR1 is LNHDA and CDR2 is SQIVND (reference sequence). Trimming took off 3 bases at V and 10 bases at J, with 10 bases between the two ends. CDR3: CASSMGVSPQHF. The CDR3 DNA sequence: TGTGCCAGTAGTATGGGAGTCTCACCCCAGCATTTT.

The CDR3 spells CAWSVGRLGYTF. The DNA for the CDR3 is TGTGCCTGGAGTGTCGGGAGGCTAGGCTACACCTTC. This rearrangement joins TRBV30 to TRBJ1-2; D gene unclear. The CDR3 has 12 amino acids. Germline V gene lookup returns CDR1 GTSNPN and CDR2 SVGIG (reference sequence). V lost 0 bases, J lost 8 bases, and 10 bases lay in between.

In its sample, this clone was seen once. CDR3 DNA: TGTGCCAGCAGCCCCCAATCCGCAGGGGGCCGGTGGGCAGATACGCAGTATTTT. Its translation: CASSPQSAGGRWADTQYF. The chain combines TRBV9 with TRBJ2-3, with 8 bases identical to TRBD1. The CDR3 extends over 18 amino acids. The germline V gene has CDR1 SGDLS and CDR2 YYNGEE. The V and J ends lost 4 bases and 4 bases, in that order; junction bases with no gene match: 17.

In DNA, the CDR3 is TGCAGCGTTGAAGATGAACGGGGGGTGTGGAATGAGCAGTTCTTC. Amino acids: CSVEDERGVWNEQFF. The rearrangement uses TRBV29-1 and TRBJ2-1; 7 bases match TRBD2. The germline V gene encodes CDR1 SQVTM and CDR2 ANQGSEA. The CDR3 has 15 residues. Trimming took 0 bases from V and 7 from J; bases not matched to a gene: 9.

The V gene is TRBV5-1, the J gene TRBJ1-4; TRBD1 might be the D (5 bases). Per germline, CDR1 SGHRS and CDR2 YFSETQ. CDR3 size: 14 residues. V was clipped by 7 bases and J by 0 bases, with 10 bases between them. The CDR3 sequence: CASAPGATNEKLFF. In DNA form, the CDR3 reads TGCGCCAGCGCGCCGGGGGCAACTAATGAAAAACTGTTTTTT.

V is TRBV18 and J is TRBJ2-7, with TRBD1 matching 7 bases. After removal of 5 bases from V and 3 bases from J, the junction contained 16 bases not matched to a gene. Germline V gene lookup returns CDR1 KGHSH and CDR2 LQKENI. The CDR3 spans 17 residues. This chain's CDR3 is CASSSTTSGTVLYEQYF. In DNA form, the CDR3 reads TGTGCCAGCTCATCAACTACTTCCGGGACAGTACTCTACGAGCAGTACTTC.

This CDR3 reads CATSDLAAGGGYPYNEQFF. The CDR3 DNA sequence: TGTGCCACCAGTGATTTGGCCGCAGGGGGCGGTTACCCCTACAATGAGCAGTTCTTC. This chain connects TRBV24-1 to TRBJ2-1; TRBD1 agrees at 8 bases. This CDR3 spans 19 amino acids. Germline V gives CDR1 KGHDR, CDR2 SFDVKD. The trim removed 0 bases at V and 2 bases at J, leaving 11 bases unmatched.

The gene calls are TRBV5-4 and TRBJ1-3; D ambiguous. V shed 4 bases and J shed 0 bases, with 11 bases lying between them. The CDR3 extends over 15 amino acids. From germline, CDR1 is SGHNT and CDR2 YYREEE (reference sequence). The CDR3 nucleotides read TGTGCCAGCAGCCTGGACCGACACTCTGGAAACACCATATATTTT. This translates into CASSLDRHSGNTIYF. The full variable domain, with the rest looked up from reference TRBV5-4 and TRBJ1-3, is ETGVTQSPTHLIKTRGQQVTLRCSSQSGHNTVSWYQQALGQGPQFIFQYYREEENGRGNFPPRFSGLQFPNYSSELNVNALELDDSALYLCASSLDRHSGNTIYFGEGSWLTVV.

The gene calls are TRBV3-1 (or the pseudogene TRBV3-2) and TRBJ2-5; 7 bases line up with TRBD1. The junction had 6 bases not matched to a gene; V was cut back by 6 bases and J by 2 bases. Germline CDR1 LGHDT, CDR2 YNNKEL (reference sequence). The CDR3 is made up of 14 amino acids. CDR3 in DNA: TGTGCCAGCAGGCAACAGGGGACGCAAGAGACCCAGTACTTC. This gives the protein CASRQQGTQETQYF.

The chain recombines TRBV9 with TRBJ1-1, with D tentatively TRBD1 (6 bases). This CDR3 contains 13 residues. V lost 5 bases to trimming and J lost 1 base, with 9 bases between them. Looked up from germline, CDR1 is SGDLS and CDR2 is YYNGEE. For the CDR3, the DNA is TGTGCCAGCAGAGAGACAGGGAACACTGAAGCTTTCTTT. Its translation is CASRETGNTEAFF.

The chain is built from TRBV30 and TRBJ1-1, with D unclear. CDR3 length equals 14 residues. V lost 0 bases and J lost 1, with 9 bases in between. The germline V gene encodes CDR1 GTSNPN and CDR2 SVGIG (reference sequence). The CDR3 coding sequence is TGTGCCTGGAGTGTGGGAGGGTCGAACACTGAAGCTTTCTTT. Its translation: CAWSVGGSNTEAFF.